This T cell receptor beta chain was captured in a study of cytomegalovirus exposure and HLA in healthy donors. Only one count was recorded for this clone. The antigen is undetermined. PCR amplification relied on 60 Vbeta primers (plus 13 Jbeta primers). Repertoires were generated with immunoSEQ multiplex PCR, while TCRdb's copy carries only in-frame clones and drops some. The sample consists of 100,000 to 150,000 clones, 84% of them appearing once. Germline V gene lookup returns CDR1 SNHLY and CDR2 FYNNEI. J gave up 3 bases and V 6 bases, and 4 bases lay outside the gene matches. This CDR3 spans 13 amino acids. Study-wide points: Compared with the roughly 670-donor mean, an Asian-associated ancestry cluster reportedly had fewer N-insertions, according to a later analysis. In a later analysis, a missense DCLRE1C variant was linked to TCR beta V- and J-gene trimming. Altogether, around 160 TCR beta chains were recorded as cytomegalovirus-associated. In an earlier analysis, in roughly 580 donors, most V segments appeared productive either ~87% or ~30% of the time.

Sequences were obtained from PBMCs. This receptor was identified in a man aged 50 to 59 in good health and CMV-seronegative. V usage is TRBV2 and J usage is TRBJ1-1; 7 bases match TRBD1. The CDR3 nucleotides are TGTGCCAGCAGGCAGGGGGACCACACTGAAGCTTTCTTT. This codes for CASRQGDHTEAFF. Looking up the rest from reference TRBV2 and TRBJ1-1 gives the full variable domain: EPEVTQTPSHQVTQMGQEVILRCVPISNHLYFYWYRQILGQKVEFLVSFYNNEISEKSEIFDDQFSVERPDGSNFTLKIRSTKLEDSAMYFCASRQGDHTEAFFGQGTRLTVV.